The 32 T cell receptor beta chains below all came from one sample that was sequenced in a study of cytomegalovirus exposure and HLA in healthy donors. 60 Vbeta and 13 Jbeta primers were used in PCR. The table came from immunoSEQ multiplex PCR; TCRdb's copy has only in-frame clones and leaves some out. The sample holds fewer than 200,000 clones; roughly four fifths are singletons and the top ten take around 2.4%. The specimen was PBMCs. The receptor source for this set is a woman aged 25 to 39 in good health and CMV-seronegative.

In its sample, this clone was seen once. The V call is TRBV4-1, the J call TRBJ2-7; 7 bases are a match to TRBD1. V lost 5 bases, J lost 3 bases, and 10 bases stayed unmatched. The CDR3 covers 15 residues. Germline CDR1 is MGHRA and CDR2 is YSYEKL. DNA for the CDR3: TGCGCCAGCAGCTACCCGGGACAGAAGTTCTACGAGCAGTACTTC. Amino acid sequence: CASSYPGQKFYEQYF.

The genes are TRBV6-1 and TRBJ1-6; tentative D call: TRBD1 (5 bases). V dropped 8 bases and J dropped 12 bases, with 14 bases sitting between them. This CDR3 is built from 12 residues. Germline lookup yields CDR1 MNHNS and CDR2 SASEGT. The CDR3 spells CASATQGLPLHF. CDR3 nucleotides: TGTGCCAGCGCCACCCAGGGCCTACCCCTCCACTTT.

This clone was counted a few times. The V call is TRBV5-1, the J call TRBJ2-3; D not certain. Trimming left V 0 bases short and J 1 base short, with 9 bases between. The CDR3 totals 15 residues. The germline V gene has CDR1 SGHRS and CDR2 YFSETQ. As DNA, the CDR3 is TGCGCCAGCAGCTTGGCCAGGATCGGCACAGATACGCAGTATTTT. This sequence encodes CASSLARIGTDTQYF.

The chain uses TRBV28 and TRBJ2-1; 13 bases align to TRBD2. Germline CDR1 and CDR2: MDHEN and SYDVKM. This CDR3 is built from 18 residues. The junction had 12 bases not matched to a gene; V was cut back by 6 bases and J by 4 bases. The DNA of the CDR3 is TGTGCCAGCAGCCATGCCGGGACTAGCGGGGATACGTACAATGAGCAGTTCTTC. Protein product: CASSHAGTSGDTYNEQFF. The whole variable domain, filled in from reference TRBV28 and TRBJ2-1, reads DVKVTQSSRYLVKRTGEKVFLECVQDMDHENMFWYRQDPGLGLRLIYFSYDVKMKEKGDIPEGYSVSREKKERFSLILESASTNQTSMYLCASSHAGTSGDTYNEQFFGPGTRLTVL.

This chain links TRBV28 with TRBJ2-7; TRBD2 matches 13 bases. V dropped 5 bases and J dropped 6; count of bases not matched to a gene: 10. The CDR3 loop spans 16 amino acids. CDR1 and CDR2 (germline): MDHEN, SYDVKM. CDR3 loop: CASSPTPLAGGPEQYF. The DNA of the CDR3 is TGTGCCAGCAGTCCCACTCCACTAGCGGGGGGGCCCGAGCAGTACTTC.

V is TRBV11-2 and J is TRBJ2-2, with a weak D call TRBD2 (6 bases). Between the trimmed V and J ends, which lost 8 bases and 7 bases, there was a span of 14 bases. The CDR3 loop spans 13 amino acids. Germline lookup yields CDR1 SGHAT and CDR2 FQNNGV. CDR3 nucleotides: TGTGCCAGCTATCGGGGGTCGGGCGGGGAGCTGTTTTTT. It yields the protein CASYRGSGGELFF.

V is TRBV7-2 and J is TRBJ2-5; TRBD2 aligns across 8 bases. V shed 1 base and J 1 base; nucleotides not matched to a gene: 5. This CDR3 has 16 amino acids. Germline V lookup: CDR1 SGHTA, CDR2 FQGNSA. This chain's CDR3 is CASSLVGLDGQETQYF. The CDR3 bases are TGTGCCAGCAGCTTAGTGGGACTAGATGGCCAAGAGACCCAGTACTTC. The full variable domain, completed using reference TRBV7-2 and TRBJ2-5, is GAGVSQSPSNKVTEKGKDVELRCDPISGHTALYWYRQSLGQGLEFLIYFQGNSAPDKSGLPSDRFSAERTGGSVSTLTIQRTQQEDSAVYLCASSLVGLDGQETQYFGPGTRLLVL.

This clone was seen only once. V gene TRBV9 combines with J gene TRBJ2-1; 8 nucleotides match TRBD1. The germline CDR1 and CDR2 sequences are SGDLS and YYNGEE. Losses at the gene ends were 4 bases for V and 2 bases for J; bases not matched to a gene: 5. The CDR3 is 15 amino acids. CDR3: CASSPGGVTYNEQFF. Here the CDR3 DNA reads TGTGCCAGCAGCCCAGGGGGCGTCACCTACAATGAGCAGTTCTTC.

The rearrangement links TRBV7-2 to TRBJ1-2; D unresolved. The CDR3 covers 12 residues. The germline V gene encodes CDR1 SGHTA and CDR2 FQGNSA. Trimming cost V 7 bases and J 4 bases, with 10 bases left between them. CDR3 sequence (DNA): TGTGCCAGCACTGACACGTCCTATGGCTACACCTTC. Residues: CASTDTSYGYTF.

This chain connects TRBV28 to TRBJ1-3, with D possibly matching TRBD1 (5 bases). V lost 3 bases and J 1 base, leaving 22 bases between the germline ends. CDR3 size: 19 residues. From germline, CDR1 is MDHEN and CDR2 SYDVKM. CDR3 sequence: CASSLLIDSTGGSGNTIYF. CDR3 nucleotide sequence: TGTGCCAGCAGTTTGCTGATAGACTCCACAGGAGGGTCTGGAAACACCATATATTTT.

The chain employs TRBV10-2 and TRBJ2-3; D is uncertain. CDR3 length equals 15 residues. V was cut by 3 bases and J by 2 bases, with 12 bases left in between. CDR1 and CDR2 from the germline V gene are WSHSY and SAAADI. CDR3 nucleotides: TGCGCCAGCAGTGAATTGGGCCCCCTCACAGATACGCAGTATTTT. Amino acid sequence: CASSELGPLTDTQYF.

This rearrangement joins TRBV7-2 to TRBJ1-1, with D possibly matching TRBD1 (6 bases). Germline CDR1 SGHTA, CDR2 FQGNSA. V lost 5 bases and J 1 base, leaving 20 bases between the germline ends. The CDR3 is made up of 17 amino acids. CDR3 region: CASSHRWGGGGNTEAFF. CDR3 nucleotides: TGTGCCAGCAGCCACCGCTGGGGGGGAGGGGGGAACACTGAAGCTTTCTTT.

The chain has TRBV7-9 and TRBJ2-3; D perhaps matches TRBD1 (7 bases). Germline-derived CDR1 and CDR2 are SEHNR and FQNEAQ (reference sequence). V gave up 3 bases and J gave up 0 bases, with 10 bases separating them. This CDR3 comprises 15 residues. In nucleotides, the CDR3 is TGTGCCAGCAGCTTTGCGGGACAGAGCACAGATACGCAGTATTTT. As protein: CASSFAGQSTDTQYF.

The chain recombines TRBV28 with TRBJ2-1, with a weak D call TRBD1 (6 bases). Germline V gene lookup returns CDR1 MDHEN and CDR2 SYDVKM. The CDR3 sequence is 15 residues long. V was cut by 5 bases and J by 0 bases, with 11 bases left in between. In DNA form, the CDR3 reads TGTGCCAGCAGTCCTAACAGGGTCTCCTACAATGAGCAGTTCTTC. Amino acids: CASSPNRVSYNEQFF.

The rearrangement uses TRBV25-1 and TRBJ1-3; the D is unclear. V was pared by 5 bases and J by 0 bases, with 11 bases between. In germline, CDR1 is MGHDK, CDR2 SYGVNS. The CDR3 extends over 15 amino acids. As DNA, the CDR3 is TGTGCCAGCAGTTATGCGATTAGCTCTGGAAACACCATATATTTT. Residues: CASSYAISSGNTIYF.

The V and J genes are TRBV5-1 and TRBJ1-2, with 8 bases lining up with TRBD1. The CDR3 is 15 residues long. CDR1 is SGHRS and CDR2 is YFSETQ in the germline V gene. Trimming at V came to 3 bases and at J to 4 bases, leaving 8 bases not matched to a gene. The CDR3 reads CASSSQGAGGYGYTF. The DNA of the CDR3 is TGCGCCAGCAGCTCTCAGGGGGCAGGGGGCTATGGCTACACCTTC.

The gene calls are TRBV28 and TRBJ2-1; 9 bases line up with TRBD1. The V segment lost 7 bases and the J segment 9 bases; nucleotides outside the gene matches: 19. Germline CDR1 and CDR2: MDHEN and SYDVKM. The CDR3 totals 17 residues. The CDR3 DNA is TGTGCCAGCACCCTGACAGGGGGTAATGACGGGAGGTTTGAGCAGTTCTTC. Protein: CASTLTGGNDGRFEQFF.

The genes are TRBV7-9 and TRBJ1-2; TRBD1 matches 9 bases. The CDR3 is 15 amino acids. Unmatched junction bases numbered 8, after V lost 7 bases and J lost 2 bases. Germline CDR1 is SEHNR and CDR2 is FQNEAQ (reference sequence). CDR3 coding DNA: TGTGCCAGCAACCTGGGGACAGGGCGGAACTATGGCTACACCTTC. Its protein product is CASNLGTGRNYGYTF.

V usage is TRBV29-1 and J usage is TRBJ2-7; the match to TRBD1 covers 9 bases. The V gene's germline CDR1 is SQVTM and CDR2 ANQGSEA. The CDR3 is 13 residues long. Losses at the gene ends were 6 bases for V and 2 bases for J; bases not matched to a gene: 5. CDR3 nucleotide sequence: TGCAGCGTGATGGGACAGGGCGCCTACGAGCAGTACTTC. It yields the protein CSVMGQGAYEQYF.

The V call is TRBV27, the J call TRBJ2-7; 7 bases are a match to TRBD2. The CDR3 totals 16 residues. CDR1 is MNHEY, CDR2 SMNVEV, per germline (reference sequence). With V trimmed by 1 base and J by 2 bases, 8 bases remained unmatched. CDR3: CASSLFPRESPYEQYF. DNA for the CDR3: TGTGCCAGCAGTTTATTCCCGCGGGAGTCCCCCTACGAGCAGTACTTC.

V gene TRBV4-2 combines with J gene TRBJ1-1; D is possibly TRBD1 (6 bases). This CDR3 contains 14 residues. Germline CDR1 is LGHNA and CDR2 is YNFKEQ. The V gene lost 4 bases and the J gene lost 3 bases, with 12 bases spanning the gap. In DNA form, the CDR3 reads TGTGCCAGCAGCCGCCCAGCAGGGGACACTGAAGCTTTCTTT. This gives the protein CASSRPAGDTEAFF.

The rearrangement joins TRBV7-9 to TRBJ2-7, with D possibly matching TRBD2 (5 bases). Per germline, CDR1 SEHNR and CDR2 FQNEAQ (reference sequence). V gave up 2 bases and J gave up 1 base, with 9 bases separating them. The CDR3 is 14 amino acids. CDR3 sequence: CASSLRSGSYEQYF. CDR3 bases: TGTGCCAGCAGCTTAAGGTCGGGATCCTACGAGCAGTACTTC.

As concerns this clone: The junction shows a germline mismatch at one end, possibly a read error. V gene TRBV7-7 combines with J gene TRBJ2-3; 8 nucleotides line up with TRBD1. This CDR3 is built from 13 residues. Germline V gene sequence: CDR1 SSHAT, CDR2 FNYEAQ (reference sequence). CDR3 DNA sequence: TGTGCTAGCAGGGCGACAGGGGCCGATACGCAGTATTTT. This codes for CASRATGADTQYF.

This chain connects TRBV5-1 to TRBJ2-1; TRBD2 might be the D (6 bases). The length of the CDR3 is 15 residues. The ends were cut back, 5 bases at V and 0 bases at J, with 12 bases in the middle. Germline V CDR1 and CDR2: SGHRS, YFSETQ. In nucleotides, the CDR3 is TGCGCCAGCAGTAGCGGACCGAGCTCCTACAATGAGCAGTTCTTC. Protein product: CASSSGPSSYNEQFF. Full variable domain (rest looked up from reference TRBV5-1 and TRBJ2-1): KAGVTQTPRYLIKTRGQQVTLSCSPISGHRSVSWYQQTPGQGLQFLFEYFSETQRNKGNFPGRFSGRQFSNSRSEMNVSTLELGDSALYLCASSSGPSSYNEQFFGPGTRLTVL.

The genes are TRBV14 and TRBJ1-5; 8 bases align to TRBD1. The CDR3 extends over 20 amino acids. Germline CDR1 reads SGHDN; CDR2 reads FVKESK. Trimming cost V 1 base and J 1 base; bases outside gene matches: 15. The CDR3 nucleotides are TGTGCCAGCAGCCAAGTTTTGGGTAGACAGGGACAGGAAAGCAATCAGCCCCAGCATTTT. This gives the protein CASSQVLGRQGQESNQPQHF.

This clone was counted a single time. The junction shows a germline mismatch at one end, possibly a read error. This chain joins TRBV7-9 and TRBJ1-5; tentatively, D is TRBD1 (5 bases). The germline V gene has CDR1 SEHNR and CDR2 FQNEAQ (reference sequence). The CDR3 is 15 amino acids. CDR3 DNA: TGTTCCAGCAGTCCCCGGGGGGACGGGAATCAGCCCCAGCATTTT. It encodes CSSSPRGDGNQPQHF.

CDR3 bases: TGTGCCAGCAGTTTATACATCTCTGGAAACACCATATATTTT. Its protein product is CASSLYISGNTIYF. The chain couples TRBV28 to TRBJ1-3; D is ambiguous. V was trimmed by 1 base and J by 0 bases, leaving 4 bases between them. Germline V gene lookup returns CDR1 MDHEN and CDR2 SYDVKM. This CDR3 spans 14 amino acids.

This chain uses TRBV7-2 with TRBJ2-5, with 10 positions matching TRBD2. V trimming: 3 bases; J trimming: 3 bases; junction bases outside the gene matches: 7. Looked up from germline, CDR1 is SGHTA and CDR2 is FQGNSA. This CDR3 is 16 amino acids long. The CDR3 DNA reads TGTGCCAGCAGCTTGACAACTAGCGGGGTAGAAGAGACCCAGTACTTC. This gives the protein CASSLTTSGVEETQYF.

This clone was found once. This chain joins TRBV5-1 and TRBJ2-5, with D possibly matching TRBD2 (7 bases). The CDR3 totals 15 residues. The ends were cut back, 7 bases at V and 1 base at J, with 17 bases in the middle. CDR1 SGHRS and CDR2 YFSETQ come from the germline V gene. The CDR3 DNA reads TGCGCCAGCGGTTCGGCGGGGGCAGTCCAAGAGACCCAGTACTTC. It specifies CASGSAGAVQETQYF.

This clone was picked up one time. The J gene is TRBJ2-3, the V gene TRBV21-1; the D call of TRBD1 is as the table states it, not checked on the DNA. TRBV21-1 is an annotated pseudogene. The CDR3 loop spans 15 amino acids. In DNA, the CDR3 is TGTGCCAGGTTACAGGGAGAGGGGCACACAGATACGCAGTATTTT. This codes for CARLQGEGHTDTQYF.

V gene TRBV28 combines with J gene TRBJ1-1, with 9 bases matching TRBD1. The ends lost 0 bases at V and 4 bases at J; junction bases unmatched: 3. This CDR3 has 15 residues. The germline V gene has CDR1 MDHEN and CDR2 SYDVKM. The CDR3 loop is CASSLWGQGFTEAFF. The CDR3 DNA is TGTGCCAGCAGTTTATGGGGACAGGGATTCACTGAAGCTTTCTTT.

The chain has TRBV6-1 and TRBJ2-5; 8 positions match TRBD2. CDR3 size: 16 residues. Germline lookup yields CDR1 MNHNS and CDR2 SASEGT. The V gene end was trimmed by 0 bases and the J gene end by 4 bases; junction bases not matched to a gene: 7. In DNA, the CDR3 is TGTGCCAGCAGTGAAGCACTACTAGCGGTCCGAGAGACCCAGTACTTC. Its translation is CASSEALLAVRETQYF.